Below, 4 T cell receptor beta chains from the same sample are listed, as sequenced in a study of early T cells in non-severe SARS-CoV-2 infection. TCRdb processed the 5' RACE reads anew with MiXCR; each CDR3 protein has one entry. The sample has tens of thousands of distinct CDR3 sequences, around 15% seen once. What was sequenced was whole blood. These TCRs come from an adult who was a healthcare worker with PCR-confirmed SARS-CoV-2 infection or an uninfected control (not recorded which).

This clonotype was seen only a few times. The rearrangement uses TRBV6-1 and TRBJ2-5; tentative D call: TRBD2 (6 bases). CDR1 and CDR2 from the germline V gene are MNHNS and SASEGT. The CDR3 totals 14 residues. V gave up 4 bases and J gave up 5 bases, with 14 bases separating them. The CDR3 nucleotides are TGTGCCAGCAGTGGCCGGGACTGGAGGGAGACCCAGTACTTC. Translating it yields CASSGRDWRETQYF.

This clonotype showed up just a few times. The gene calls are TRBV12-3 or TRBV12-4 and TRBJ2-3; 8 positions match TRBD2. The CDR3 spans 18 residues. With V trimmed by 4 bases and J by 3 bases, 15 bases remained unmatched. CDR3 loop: CASSSPGERGSLTDTQYF. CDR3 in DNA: TGTGCCAGCAGTTCCCCCGGTGAGCGGGGGTCGCTGACAGATACGCAGTATTTT.

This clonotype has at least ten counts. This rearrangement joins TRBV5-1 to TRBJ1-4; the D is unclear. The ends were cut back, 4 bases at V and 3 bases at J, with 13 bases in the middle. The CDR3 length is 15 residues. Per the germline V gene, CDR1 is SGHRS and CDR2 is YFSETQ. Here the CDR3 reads CASSTLSAANEKLFF. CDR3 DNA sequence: TGCGCCAGCAGCACCCTCTCAGCAGCTAATGAAAAACTGTTTTTT. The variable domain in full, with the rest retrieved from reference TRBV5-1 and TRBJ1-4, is KAGVTQTPRYLIKTRGQQVTLSCSPISGHRSVSWYQQTPGQGLQFLFEYFSETQRNKGNFPGRFSGRQFSNSRSEMNVSTLELGDSALYLCASSTLSAANEKLFFGSGTQLSVL.

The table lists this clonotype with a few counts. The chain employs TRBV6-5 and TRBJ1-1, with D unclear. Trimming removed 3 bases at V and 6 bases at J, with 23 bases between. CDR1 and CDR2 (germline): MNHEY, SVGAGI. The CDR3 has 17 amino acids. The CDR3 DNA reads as TGTGCCAGCAGTTATTCTTCCCCTCTCCCGGGGTTCCCTGAAGCTTTCTTT. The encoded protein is CASSYSSPLPGFPEAFF.